This is a list of T cell receptor beta chains from one sample in a study of breast tumors, draining lymph nodes, adjacent tissues. TCRdb itself ran the multiplex PCR reads through MiXCR, one entry per CDR3 protein. The sample has roughly 130,000 distinct CDR3 sequences, 32% seen once. The specimen was axillary lymph node tissue. These receptor sequences come from a female donor with breast cancer. Some clones in this sample may be carry-over from other donors' samples. The CDR3 runs from the conserved cysteine through the conserved F or W. D genes are given only for firm matches. Clone size is given for some rows only: seen once, a few or many times, or a class if the clone is expanded.

cdr3_nt: TGTGCCACCAGTGACCGTAGCGGGGGCATCACAGATACGCAGTATTTT
cdr3_aa: CATSDRSGGITDTQYF
v_call: TRBV24-1
clone_size: many
j_call: TRBJ2-3
d_call: TRBD2

cdr3_nt: TGTGCCAGCAGCGTCTCCGGGACAGAAAGAGGAAATGAGCAGTATTTT
cdr3_aa: CASSVSGTERGNEQYF
v_call: TRBV7-2
clone_size: -
j_call: TRBJ2-3
d_call: TRBD1

cdr3_nt: TGTGCCAGCATCTACAGGGAGGTGTTACCTGAAGCTTTCTTT
cdr3_aa: CASIYREVLPEAFF
v_call: TRBV12-3/TRBV12-4
clone_size: few
j_call: TRBJ1-1
d_call: -

cdr3_nt: TGTGCCAGCAGTGAAGCACAGGGGGTAGGAAACACCATATATTTT
cdr3_aa: CASSEAQGVGNTIYF
v_call: TRBV6-1
clone_size: many
j_call: TRBJ1-3
d_call: TRBD1

cdr3_nt: TGTGCCAGCAAGAACAGGGGTTCCGGAAACACCATATATTTT
cdr3_aa: CASKNRGSGNTIYF
v_call: TRBV6-2/TRBV6-3
clone_size: many
j_call: TRBJ1-3
d_call: TRBD1

cdr3_nt: TGTGCCAGCAGTGCTAGCGGGGTGGACACCGGGGAGCTGTTTTTT
cdr3_aa: CASSASGVDTGELFF
v_call: TRBV25-1
clone_size: many
j_call: TRBJ2-2
d_call: TRBD2

cdr3_nt: TGCGCCAGCAGCCAGGACAGCACAAATTCACCCCTCCACTTT
cdr3_aa: CASSQDSTNSPLHF
v_call: TRBV5-1
clone_size: many
j_call: TRBJ1-6
d_call: -

cdr3_nt: TGCAGTGCTTTTCAGGGACTTCAGGATCAGCCCCAGCATTTT
cdr3_aa: CSAFQGLQDQPQHF
v_call: TRBV20-1
clone_size: many
j_call: TRBJ1-5
d_call: -

cdr3_nt: TGTGCCAGCGGAACAGACTATGGCTACACCTTC
cdr3_aa: CASGTDYGYTF
v_call: TRBV25-1
clone_size: many
j_call: TRBJ1-2
d_call: -

cdr3_nt: TGTGCCAGCAGCTTGACAGGGAACGACTCACCCCTCCACTTT
cdr3_aa: CASSLTGNDSPLHF
v_call: TRBV5-6
clone_size: -
j_call: TRBJ1-6
d_call: -

cdr3_nt: TGTGCCAGCAGCTTGGGGACAGGGGGTTCACCCCTCCACTTT
cdr3_aa: CASSLGTGGSPLHF
v_call: TRBV7-2
clone_size: -
j_call: TRBJ1-6
d_call: TRBD1

cdr3_nt: TGTGCCAGCAGTTTCGATCGCCTAGCGGGGCGGGGGACCCAGTACTTC
cdr3_aa: CASSFDRLAGRGTQYF
v_call: TRBV12-3/TRBV12-4
clone_size: many
j_call: TRBJ2-5
d_call: TRBD2

cdr3_nt: TGTGCCACCAGCAGAGAAGATCGTATCGGGCCCAACACCGGGGAGCTGTTTTTT
cdr3_aa: CATSREDRIGPNTGELFF
v_call: TRBV15
clone_size: -
j_call: TRBJ2-2
d_call: -

cdr3_nt: TGTGCCAGCAGCGTGAAACCGGGACAGGGTGGATGGAATGAGCAGTTCTTC
cdr3_aa: CASSVKPGQGGWNEQFF
v_call: TRBV9
clone_size: -
j_call: TRBJ2-1
d_call: TRBD1

cdr3_nt: TGTGCCAGTACGGTACAGTCTAACTATGGCTACACCTTC
cdr3_aa: CASTVQSNYGYTF
v_call: TRBV19
clone_size: many
j_call: TRBJ1-2
d_call: -

cdr3_nt: TGTGCCACCAGCAGCGGGACAGGGCTTAATGAGCAGTTCTTC
cdr3_aa: CATSSGTGLNEQFF
v_call: TRBV15
clone_size: -
j_call: TRBJ2-1
d_call: TRBD1

cdr3_nt: TGCGGCAGCAGCTTAAGGGGGGGGGGGGGCGGGGAGGCCCAGTACTTC
cdr3_aa: CGSSLRGGGGGEAQYF
v_call: TRBV7-3
clone_size: -
j_call: TRBJ2-5
d_call: -

cdr3_nt: TGTGCCACAGGAAAGGGGCGGTCCGCAGGTGGGACCCAGTACTTC
cdr3_aa: CATGKGRSAGGTQYF
v_call: TRBV6-5
clone_size: -
j_call: TRBJ2-5
d_call: -

cdr3_nt: TGTGCCACCAGCAGATTACCTAGCGGGGGGGGGGGAGAGACCCAGTACTTC
cdr3_aa: CATSRLPSGGGGETQYF
v_call: TRBV15
clone_size: many
j_call: TRBJ2-5
d_call: TRBD2

cdr3_nt: TGTGCCACCAGCAGAGATCTTCGGGGCACCGAGGAGCTGTTTTTT
cdr3_aa: CATSRDLRGTEELFF
v_call: TRBV15
clone_size: -
j_call: TRBJ2-2
d_call: -

cdr3_nt: TGCGCCAACAGCCTGGATAGTTCACCCCTCCACTTT
cdr3_aa: CANSLDSSPLHF
v_call: TRBV5-1
clone_size: -
j_call: TRBJ1-6
d_call: -

cdr3_nt: TGTGCCAGCAGTTTATTACAGGGGACTGAAGCTTTCTTT
cdr3_aa: CASSLLQGTEAFF
v_call: TRBV12-3/TRBV12-4
clone_size: few
j_call: TRBJ1-1
d_call: TRBD1

cdr3_nt: TGTGCCAGCAGCGCCGGGACGTGGCCTTCTAACTATGAGGGCTACACCTTC
cdr3_aa: CASSAGTWPSNYEGYTF
v_call: TRBV9
clone_size: many
j_call: TRBJ1-2
d_call: -

cdr3_nt: TGTGCCATCACTGACCAGACAGAGGGTGATTCACCCCTCCACTTT
cdr3_aa: CAITDQTEGDSPLHF
v_call: TRBV10-3
clone_size: -
j_call: TRBJ1-6
d_call: -

cdr3_nt: TGTGCCAGTCTCAAGGGGAGCGGGGGACTTAGAGAGCAGTTCTTC
cdr3_aa: CASLKGSGGLREQFF
v_call: TRBV19
clone_size: many
j_call: TRBJ2-1
d_call: TRBD2

cdr3_nt: TGTGCCAGCAGTCACGCGAGGGTGTCTGGTAATTCACCCCTCCACTTT
cdr3_aa: CASSHARVSGNSPLHF
v_call: TRBV6-5
clone_size: many
j_call: TRBJ1-6
d_call: -

cdr3_nt: TGTGCCAGCAGTTACGAGGGGAGTATGAACACTGAAGCTTTCTTT
cdr3_aa: CASSYEGSMNTEAFF
v_call: TRBV6-5
clone_size: -
j_call: TRBJ1-1
d_call: -

cdr3_nt: TGTGCCAGCACCCAGGGACAGGGAGTATGGGAGACCCAGTACTTC
cdr3_aa: CASTQGQGVWETQYF
v_call: TRBV25-1
clone_size: many
j_call: TRBJ2-5
d_call: TRBD1

cdr3_nt: TGTGCCAGTAGTAGACAGACTAGCGGGACAGATACGCAGTATTTT
cdr3_aa: CASSRQTSGTDTQYF
v_call: TRBV19
clone_size: many
j_call: TRBJ2-3
d_call: TRBD2

cdr3_nt: TGTGCCAGCTCACCCCTACTCCTCAGGGGAGGGGGAGAAGAGACCCAGTACTTC
cdr3_aa: CASSPLLLRGGGEETQYF
v_call: TRBV18
clone_size: many
j_call: TRBJ2-5
d_call: -

cdr3_nt: TGTGCCAGCAGTTTTTCAGGACAGGGAGGATATTCACCCCTCCACTTT
cdr3_aa: CASSFSGQGGYSPLHF
v_call: TRBV12-3/TRBV12-4
clone_size: many
j_call: TRBJ1-6
d_call: TRBD1

cdr3_nt: TGTGCCAGCAGCAAGGCGGGGGGGACAGTTGTTTCACCCCTCCACTTT
cdr3_aa: CASSKAGGTVVSPLHF
v_call: TRBV9
clone_size: -
j_call: TRBJ1-6
d_call: TRBD1

cdr3_nt: TGCAGCGTTGTAGGGGGAGTTGGCGAGCAGTACTTC
cdr3_aa: CSVVGGVGEQYF
v_call: TRBV29-1
clone_size: many
j_call: TRBJ2-7
d_call: -

cdr3_nt: TGTGCCAGCGGCCTTATTACAGGTGGCGAAAAACTGTTTTTT
cdr3_aa: CASGLITGGEKLFF
v_call: TRBV28
clone_size: many
j_call: TRBJ1-4
d_call: -

cdr3_nt: TGTGCCAGCAGCGGGACTAGCGGGGGGGTAAGTGAGCAGTTCTTC
cdr3_aa: CASSGTSGGVSEQFF
v_call: TRBV2
clone_size: -
j_call: TRBJ2-1
d_call: TRBD2

cdr3_nt: TGTGCCAGCAGTCCGGAATATGATTCACCCCTCCACTTT
cdr3_aa: CASSPEYDSPLHF
v_call: TRBV28
clone_size: many
j_call: TRBJ1-6
d_call: -

cdr3_nt: TGTGCCAGCAGCTTTGGAGGGGGGTCGCACAATGAGCAGTTCTTC
cdr3_aa: CASSFGGGSHNEQFF
v_call: TRBV5-4
clone_size: many
j_call: TRBJ2-1
d_call: -

cdr3_nt: TGTGCCAGCAGCCCGGTTTCGTGGGGGGATCAGCCCCAGCATTTT
cdr3_aa: CASSPVSWGDQPQHF
v_call: TRBV9
clone_size: many
j_call: TRBJ1-5
d_call: -

cdr3_nt: TGCAGTGCTCAGGGGGTACTAGCGGGGGGCACAGATACGCAGTATTTT
cdr3_aa: CSAQGVLAGGTDTQYF
v_call: TRBV20-1
clone_size: -
j_call: TRBJ2-3
d_call: TRBD2

cdr3_nt: TGTGCCAGCAGCGTCTACAATGAGCAGTTCTTC
cdr3_aa: CASSVYNEQFF
v_call: TRBV7-9
clone_size: many
j_call: TRBJ2-1
d_call: -

cdr3_nt: TGTGCCAGCTCACCTTACCGGGACCTTGGGTATGGCTACACCTTC
cdr3_aa: CASSPYRDLGYGYTF
v_call: TRBV18
clone_size: -
j_call: TRBJ1-2
d_call: -

cdr3_nt: TGCAGCACGACTAGCGGGGGGGCTTTAGATACGCAGTATTTT
cdr3_aa: CSTTSGGALDTQYF
v_call: TRBV29-1
clone_size: -
j_call: TRBJ2-3
d_call: TRBD2

cdr3_nt: TGCAGTGCTAGAGAGGGTAGTCAAACTGTTCAGTACTTC
cdr3_aa: CSAREGSQTVQYF
v_call: TRBV20-1
clone_size: many
j_call: TRBJ2-4
d_call: -

cdr3_nt: TGTGCCAGCAGTTTATGGATAGGCTATGGCTACACCTTC
cdr3_aa: CASSLWIGYGYTF
v_call: TRBV28
clone_size: -
j_call: TRBJ1-2
d_call: -

cdr3_nt: TGTGCCAGCAGCTTAGGGCCAGGGTCCAACTATGGCTACACCTTC
cdr3_aa: CASSLGPGSNYGYTF
v_call: TRBV11-2
clone_size: many
j_call: TRBJ1-2
d_call: -

cdr3_nt: TGCAGTGCTAGAACGGGAGTTAGCAATCAGCCCCAGCATTTT
cdr3_aa: CSARTGVSNQPQHF
v_call: TRBV20-1
clone_size: -
j_call: TRBJ1-5
d_call: -

cdr3_nt: TGTGCCAGTAGTATCGCCAGGACCTACGAGCAGTACTTC
cdr3_aa: CASSIARTYEQYF
v_call: TRBV19
clone_size: many
j_call: TRBJ2-7
d_call: -